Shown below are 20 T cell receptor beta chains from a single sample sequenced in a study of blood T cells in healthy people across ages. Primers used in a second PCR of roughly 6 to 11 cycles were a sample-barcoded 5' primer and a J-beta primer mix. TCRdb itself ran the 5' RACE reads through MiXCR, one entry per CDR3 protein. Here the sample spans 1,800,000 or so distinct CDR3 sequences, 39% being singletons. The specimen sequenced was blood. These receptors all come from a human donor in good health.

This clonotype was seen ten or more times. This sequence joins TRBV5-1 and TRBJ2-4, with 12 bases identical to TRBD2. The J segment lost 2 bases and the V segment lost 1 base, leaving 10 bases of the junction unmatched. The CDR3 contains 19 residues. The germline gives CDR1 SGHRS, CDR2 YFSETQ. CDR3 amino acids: CASSLPASGGAGTKNIQYF. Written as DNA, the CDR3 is TGCGCCAGCAGCTTGCCGGCTAGCGGGGGGGCCGGGACCAAAAACATTCAGTACTTC. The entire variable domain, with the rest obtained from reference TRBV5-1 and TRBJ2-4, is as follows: KAGVTQTPRYLIKTRGQQVTLSCSPISGHRSVSWYQQTPGQGLQFLFEYFSETQRNKGNFPGRFSGRQFSNSRSEMNVSTLELGDSALYLCASSLPASGGAGTKNIQYFGAGTRLSVL.

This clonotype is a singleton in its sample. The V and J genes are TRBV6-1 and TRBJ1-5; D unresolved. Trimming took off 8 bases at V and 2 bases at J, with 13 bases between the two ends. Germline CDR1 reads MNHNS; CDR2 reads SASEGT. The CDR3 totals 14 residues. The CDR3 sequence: CASGGDGGNQPQHF. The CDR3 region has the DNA TGTGCCAGCGGCGGAGATGGGGGCAATCAGCCCCAGCATTTT.

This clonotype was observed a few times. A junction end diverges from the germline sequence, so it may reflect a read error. The CDR3 nucleotides read TGCGCCGGCAGCCAAGAGGGGACCAGCGGGACAGGGGTTGGGTATGGCTACACCTTC. Translated, it gives CAGSQEGTSGTGVGYGYTF. The chain has TRBV4-3 and TRBJ1-2; 10 bases align to TRBD1. Germline-derived CDR1 and CDR2 are LGHNA and YSLEER. The CDR3 is 19 residues long.

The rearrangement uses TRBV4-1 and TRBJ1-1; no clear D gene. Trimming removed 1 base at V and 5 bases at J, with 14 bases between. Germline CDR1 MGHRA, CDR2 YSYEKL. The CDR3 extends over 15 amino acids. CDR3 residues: CASSQGVASSTEAFF. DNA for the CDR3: TGCGCCAGCAGCCAAGGGGTCGCAAGTAGTACTGAAGCTTTCTTT.

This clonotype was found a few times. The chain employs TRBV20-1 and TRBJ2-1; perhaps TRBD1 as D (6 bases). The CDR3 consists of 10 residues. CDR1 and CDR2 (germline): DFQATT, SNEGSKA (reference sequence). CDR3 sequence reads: CSPQGNEQFF. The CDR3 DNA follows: TGCAGCCCTCAGGGGAATGAGCAGTTCTTC.

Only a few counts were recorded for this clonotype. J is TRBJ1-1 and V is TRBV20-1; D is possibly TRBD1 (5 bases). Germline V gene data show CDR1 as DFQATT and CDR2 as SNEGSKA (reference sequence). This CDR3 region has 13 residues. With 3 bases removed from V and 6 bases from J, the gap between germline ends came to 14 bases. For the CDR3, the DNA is TGCAGTGCTAGGTACAGTATAGGGGCTGAAGCTTTCTTT. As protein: CSARYSIGAEAFF.

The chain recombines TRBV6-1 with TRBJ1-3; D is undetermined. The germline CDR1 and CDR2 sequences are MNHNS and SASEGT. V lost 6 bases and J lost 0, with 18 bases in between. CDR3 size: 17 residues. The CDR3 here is CASSRILRGNSGNTIYF. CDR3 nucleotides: TGTGCCAGCAGCAGGATTTTACGCGGTAACTCTGGAAACACCATATATTTT.

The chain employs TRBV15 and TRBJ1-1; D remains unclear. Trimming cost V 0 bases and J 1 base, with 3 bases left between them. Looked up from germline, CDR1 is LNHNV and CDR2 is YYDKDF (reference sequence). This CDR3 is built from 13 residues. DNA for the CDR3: TGTGCCACCAGCAGAGATCCGAACACTGAAGCTTTCTTT. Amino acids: CATSRDPNTEAFF. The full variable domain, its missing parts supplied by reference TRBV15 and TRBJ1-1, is DAMVIQNPRYQVTQFGKPVTLSCSQTLNHNVMYWYQQKSSQAPKLLFHYYDKDFNNEADTPDNFQSRRPNTSFCFLDIRSPGLGDTAMYLCATSRDPNTEAFFGQGTRLTVV.

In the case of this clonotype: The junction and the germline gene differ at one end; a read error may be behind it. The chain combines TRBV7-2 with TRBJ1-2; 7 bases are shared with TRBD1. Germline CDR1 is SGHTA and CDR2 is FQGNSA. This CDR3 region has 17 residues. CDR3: CARSLNDRTGLNYGYTF. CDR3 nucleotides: TGTGCCCGCAGCTTAAACGACCGGACAGGCCTGAACTATGGCTACACCTTC.

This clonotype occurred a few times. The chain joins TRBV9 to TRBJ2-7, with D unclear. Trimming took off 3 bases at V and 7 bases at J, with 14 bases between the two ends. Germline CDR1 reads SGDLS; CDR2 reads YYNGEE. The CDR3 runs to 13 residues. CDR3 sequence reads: CASSETGNWEQYF. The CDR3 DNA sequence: TGTGCCAGCAGCGAGACTGGGAACTGGGAGCAGTACTTC.

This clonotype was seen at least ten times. CDR3 in amino acids: CAISAGHYGYTF. The DNA for the CDR3 is TGTGCCATCAGTGCCGGCCACTATGGCTACACCTTC. The genes are TRBV10-3 and TRBJ1-2; the D is unclear. The germline V gene has CDR1 ENHRY and CDR2 SYGVKD. The CDR3 has 12 residues. Trimming stripped 4 bases from V and 3 bases from J, with 6 bases between.

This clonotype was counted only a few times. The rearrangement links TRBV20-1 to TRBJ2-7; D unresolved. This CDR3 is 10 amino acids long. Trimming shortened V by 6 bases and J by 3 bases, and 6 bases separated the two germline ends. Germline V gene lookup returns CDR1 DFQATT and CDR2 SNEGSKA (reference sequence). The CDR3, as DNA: TGCAGTGCCTCGGACTACGAGCAGTACTTC. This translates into CSASDYEQYF.

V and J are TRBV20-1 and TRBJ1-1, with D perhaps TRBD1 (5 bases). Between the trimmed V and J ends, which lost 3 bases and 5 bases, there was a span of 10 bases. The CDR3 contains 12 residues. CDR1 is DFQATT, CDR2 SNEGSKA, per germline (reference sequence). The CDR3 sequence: CSASRVETEAFF. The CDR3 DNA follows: TGCAGTGCTAGCAGGGTAGAGACTGAAGCTTTCTTT.

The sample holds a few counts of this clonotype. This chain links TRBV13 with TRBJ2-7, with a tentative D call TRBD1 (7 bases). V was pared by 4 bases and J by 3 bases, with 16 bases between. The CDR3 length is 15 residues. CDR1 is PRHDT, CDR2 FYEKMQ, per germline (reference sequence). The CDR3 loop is CASSSEGDSNYEQYF. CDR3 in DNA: TGTGCCAGCAGCTCGGAGGGGGACAGCAACTACGAGCAGTACTTC.

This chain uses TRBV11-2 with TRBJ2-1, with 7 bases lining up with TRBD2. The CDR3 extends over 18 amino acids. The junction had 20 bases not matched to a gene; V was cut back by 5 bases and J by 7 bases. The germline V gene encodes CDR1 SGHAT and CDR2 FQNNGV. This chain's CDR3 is CASSLNPTLADEGNEQFF. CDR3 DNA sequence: TGTGCCAGCAGCCTTAATCCGACGCTAGCGGATGAGGGTAATGAGCAGTTCTTC.

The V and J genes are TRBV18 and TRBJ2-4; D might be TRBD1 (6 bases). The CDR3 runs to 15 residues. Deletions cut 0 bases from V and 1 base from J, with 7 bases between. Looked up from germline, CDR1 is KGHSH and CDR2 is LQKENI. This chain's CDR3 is CASSPPQGAKNIQYF. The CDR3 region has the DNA TGTGCCAGCTCACCACCTCAGGGGGCCAAAAACATTCAGTACTTC.

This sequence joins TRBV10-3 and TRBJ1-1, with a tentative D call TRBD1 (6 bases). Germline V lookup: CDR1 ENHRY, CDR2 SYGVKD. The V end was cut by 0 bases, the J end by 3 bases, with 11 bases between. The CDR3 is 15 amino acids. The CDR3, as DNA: TGTGCCATCAGTGAGTCGGGCCAGGGGTACACTGAAGCTTTCTTT. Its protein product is CAISESGQGYTEAFF.

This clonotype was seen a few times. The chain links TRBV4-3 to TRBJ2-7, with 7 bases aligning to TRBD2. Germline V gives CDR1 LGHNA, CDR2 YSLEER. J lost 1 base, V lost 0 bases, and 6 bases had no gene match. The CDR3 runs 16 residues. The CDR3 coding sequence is TGCGCCAGCAGCCAAGACATTGCGGGGGTGTCCTACGAGCAGTACTTC. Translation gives CASSQDIAGVSYEQYF.

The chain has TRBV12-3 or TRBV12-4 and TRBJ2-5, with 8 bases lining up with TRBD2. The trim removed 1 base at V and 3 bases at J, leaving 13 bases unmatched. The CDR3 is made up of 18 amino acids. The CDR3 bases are TGTGCCAGCAGTTTAGGGGTTCTTGGGGGCGGGGGGAAAGAGACCCAGTACTTC. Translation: CASSLGVLGGGGKETQYF.

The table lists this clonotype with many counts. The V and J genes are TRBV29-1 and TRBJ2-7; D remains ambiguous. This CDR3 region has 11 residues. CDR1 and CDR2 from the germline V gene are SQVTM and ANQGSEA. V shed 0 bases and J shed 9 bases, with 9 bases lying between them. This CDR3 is CSVEERLAQYF. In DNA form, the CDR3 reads TGCAGCGTTGAAGAAAGACTTGCGCAGTACTTC.